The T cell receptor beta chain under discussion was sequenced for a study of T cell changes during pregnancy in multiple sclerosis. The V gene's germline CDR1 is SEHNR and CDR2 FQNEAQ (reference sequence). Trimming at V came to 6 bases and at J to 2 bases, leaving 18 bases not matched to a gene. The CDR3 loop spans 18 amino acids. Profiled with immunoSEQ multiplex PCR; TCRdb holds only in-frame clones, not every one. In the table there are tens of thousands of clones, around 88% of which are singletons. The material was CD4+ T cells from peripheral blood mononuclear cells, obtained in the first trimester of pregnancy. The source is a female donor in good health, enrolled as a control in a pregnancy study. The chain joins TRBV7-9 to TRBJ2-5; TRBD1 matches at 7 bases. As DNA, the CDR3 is TGTGCCAGCAGTCATAGCTCCGATGGGACAGACCCACAAGAGACCCAGTACTTC. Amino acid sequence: CASSHSSDGTDPQETQYF.